This note documents a single TCR beta chain sequence. V lost 0 bases, J lost 4 bases, and 12 bases lay in between. Germline lookup yields CDR1 MNHEY and CDR2 SVGEGT. The CDR3 has 16 residues. The data were obtained in a study of CD8 T cells in Susac syndrome. Random hexamers were used to reverse transcribe an amount of roughly 0.45 to 1 ug RNA. TCRdb re-analysed the immunoSEQ multiplex PCR reads in MiXCR, keeping a single row per CDR3 protein. Among 110,000 or so distinct CDR3 sequences, around 90% were seen once, and the ten largest hold approximately 0.12%. From blood CD8+ and CD4+ T cells, TCR beta sequences were generated. FACS enriched CD8+ TEMRA cells, while bulk CD8+ and CD4+ were negatively isolated.

This TCR came from a human donor in good health. V gene TRBV6-2 or TRBV6-3 combines with J gene TRBJ2-2; possibly TRBD1 for D (6 bases). What was sequenced was CD8+ T cells from PBMCs. CDR3 amino acids: CASSYSAGAGTGELFF. The CDR3 coding sequence is TGTGCCAGCAGTTACTCCGCAGGGGCGGGCACCGGGGAGCTGTTTTTT.